One sample yielded the 19 T cell receptor beta chains listed below, sequenced in a study of shared clonotypes between healthy human individuals. TCRdb's copy holds only in-frame clones and misses some; the assay was immunoSEQ multiplex PCR. The table shows a few hundred thousand clones, with less than 98% occurring only once. The sequencing sample was made of naive CD4+ T cells sorted from blood. The subset denotes: CD45RA+ positively selected. The receptors originated from a woman in her twenties or thirties in good health.

CDR3 sequence reads: CASSNLRGAREKLFF. CDR3 bases: TGTGCCAGCTCTAACCTCCGGGGAGCGCGTGAAAAACTGTTTTTT. The chain recombines TRBV21-1 with TRBJ1-4. TRBV21-1 is a pseudogene locus. The CDR3 totals 15 residues.

V gene TRBV18 combines with J gene TRBJ2-7; 9 bases fit TRBD1. The CDR3 loop spans 12 amino acids. Germline CDR1 KGHSH, CDR2 LQKENI. With 5 bases clipped from V and 6 bases from J, the junction kept 2 bases outside the gene matches. In DNA, the CDR3 is TGTGCCAGCTCATCGACAGGGGGCGAGCAGTACTTC. Encoded protein: CASSSTGGEQYF. The complete variable domain, with remaining parts taken from reference TRBV18 and TRBJ2-7, reads NAGVMQNPRHLVRRRGQEARLRCSPMKGHSHVYWYRQLPEEGLKFMVYLQKENIIDESGMPKERFSAEFPKEGPSILRIQQVVRGDSAAYFCASSSTGGEQYFGPGTRLTVT.

This chain links TRBV7-2 with TRBJ2-7, with 9 nucleotides matching TRBD2. CDR1 is SGHTA, CDR2 FQGNSA, per germline. With 4 bases clipped from V and 1 base from J, the junction kept 14 bases outside the gene matches. The CDR3 totals 18 residues. The CDR3 sequence: CASSYRLAASPESYEQYF. The CDR3 DNA is TGTGCCAGCAGCTATAGACTAGCGGCCTCCCCAGAGTCCTACGAGCAGTACTTC.

The rearrangement joins TRBV27 to TRBJ2-2; D gene uncertain. V dropped 6 bases and J dropped 3 bases, with 14 bases sitting between them. The CDR3 extends over 15 amino acids. The germline V gene encodes CDR1 MNHEY and CDR2 SMNVEV (reference sequence). CDR3 DNA sequence: TGTGCCAGCAGCCTCACCTACACGTACACCGGGGAGCTGTTTTTT. Its translation is CASSLTYTYTGELFF.

The V gene is TRBV11-2, the J gene TRBJ2-2; D ambiguous. The CDR3 sequence is 13 residues long. Germline CDR1 reads SGHAT; CDR2 reads FQNNGV. Trimming took off 5 bases at V and 1 base at J, with 5 bases between the two ends. The CDR3 here is CASSPRNTGELFF. The CDR3 DNA reads as TGTGCCAGCAGCCCCCGGAACACCGGGGAGCTGTTTTTT. Based on the CDR3 plus reference TRBV11-2 and TRBJ2-2, the full variable domain is EAGVAQSPRYKIIEKRQSVAFWCNPISGHATLYWYQQILGQGPKLLIQFQNNGVVDDSQLPKDRFSAERLKGVDSTLKIQPAKLEDSAVYLCASSPRNTGELFFGEGSRLTVL.

This rearrangement joins TRBV28 to TRBJ1-1, with 7 bases fitting TRBD1. Germline CDR1 and CDR2: MDHEN and SYDVKM. The CDR3 length is 14 residues. V shed 6 bases and J 4 bases; nucleotides not matched to a gene: 8. Here the CDR3 reads CASRAGGRGTEAFF. The DNA of the CDR3 is TGTGCCAGCAGAGCAGGGGGACGGGGCACTGAAGCTTTCTTT.

The V and J genes are TRBV25-1 and TRBJ1-4, with D perhaps matching TRBD1 (5 bases). CDR3 length: 13 amino acids. Germline V CDR1 and CDR2: MGHDK, SYGVNS. Trimming pared 8 bases from V and 6 bases from J, leaving 13 bases between. CDR3 in DNA: TGTGCCAGCCATGGGGCAGCTTATGAAAAACTGTTTTTT. Protein product: CASHGAAYEKLFF.

J is TRBJ2-5 and V is TRBV28; either TRBD1 or TRBD2 may fit D (6 bases each). The J call is in doubt because the DNA end fits TRBJ2-7 better. Germline V gene data show CDR1 as MDHEN and CDR2 as SYDVKM. The CDR3 has 14 residues. The CDR3 sequence: CASRSTGGSYEQYF. For the CDR3, the DNA is TGTGCCAGCAGGTCGACAGGAGGGTCCTACGAGCAGTACTTC.

The chain has TRBV27 and TRBJ1-1, with a tentative D call TRBD1 (6 bases). Looked up from germline, CDR1 is MNHEY and CDR2 is SMNVEV (reference sequence). CDR3 length: 16 amino acids. Trimming pared 8 bases from V and 0 bases from J, leaving 19 bases between. CDR3 amino acids: CASGYRAGRLNTEAFF. CDR3 in DNA: TGTGCCAGCGGATACAGGGCCGGCCGATTGAACACTGAAGCTTTCTTT.

This chain connects TRBV28 to TRBJ2-5; D could derive from TRBD1 or TRBD2 (5 bases each). The CDR3 has 15 amino acids. With 6 bases removed from V and 2 bases from J, the gap between germline ends came to 16 bases. Germline assignment: CDR1 MDHEN and CDR2 SYDVKM. CDR3 DNA: TGTGCCAGCAGCAGACCCGGGACGCCACAAGAGACCCAGTACTTC. Encoded protein: CASSRPGTPQETQYF.

The V and J genes are TRBV5-1 and TRBJ2-5; 9 bases align to TRBD1. The ends lost 4 bases at V and 2 bases at J; junction bases unmatched: 6. The CDR3 has 15 residues. CDR1 is SGHRS, CDR2 YFSETQ, per germline. The CDR3 sequence: CASSKVQGAQETQYF. The DNA for the CDR3 is TGCGCCAGCAGCAAAGTACAGGGGGCTCAAGAGACCCAGTACTTC.

The chain employs TRBV5-1 and TRBJ2-7, with 8 bases that match TRBD1. This CDR3 spans 15 amino acids. CDR1 is SGHRS and CDR2 is YFSETQ in the germline V gene. Germline trimming cut 4 bases from V and 1 base from J; bases unmatched to any gene: 7. The CDR3 nucleotides read TGCGCCAGCAGCCCCGGACAGGGCCTATCCTACGAGCAGTACTTC. Its protein product is CASSPGQGLSYEQYF. Using reference TRBV5-1 and TRBJ2-7 for the parts outside the CDR3, the full variable domain is KAGVTQTPRYLIKTRGQQVTLSCSPISGHRSVSWYQQTPGQGLQFLFEYFSETQRNKGNFPGRFSGRQFSNSRSEMNVSTLELGDSALYLCASSPGQGLSYEQYFGPGTRLTVT.

The V gene is TRBV6-4, the J gene TRBJ1-1; D remains ambiguous. The CDR3 contains 13 residues. V was shortened by 3 bases and J by 11 bases, with 16 bases between the two germline ends. The V gene's germline CDR1 is MRHNA and CDR2 SNTAGT. CDR3 nucleotides: TGTGCCAGCAGTGAAACTGCTGGTGCCCGGGCTTTCTTT. This translates into CASSETAGARAFF.

The chain links TRBV13 to TRBJ2-7; D possibly corresponds to TRBD2 (5 bases). Germline V gene sequence: CDR1 PRHDT, CDR2 FYEKMQ (reference sequence). Trimming left V 5 bases short and J 7 bases short, with 15 bases between. This CDR3 has 13 amino acids. In DNA, the CDR3 is TGTGCCAGCAGCACCTTCTTATCGGGAGAGCAGTACTTC. Translated, it gives CASSTFLSGEQYF. The full variable domain, rest sourced from reference TRBV13 and TRBJ2-7, is AAGVIQSPRHLIKEKRETATLKCYPIPRHDTVYWYQQGPGQDPQFLISFYEKMQSDKGSIPDRFSAQQFSDYHSELNMSSLELGDSALYFCASSTFLSGEQYFGPGTRLTVT.

The chain has TRBV5-4 and TRBJ1-2, with TRBD1 as a possible D gene (6 bases). The ends were cut back, 5 bases at V and 8 bases at J, with 16 bases in the middle. CDR1 is SGHNT and CDR2 is YYREEE in the germline V gene (reference sequence). This CDR3 region has 13 residues. This CDR3 is CASSKDRWEGYTF. In nucleotides, the CDR3 is TGTGCCAGCAGTAAAGACAGGTGGGAAGGCTACACCTTC.

This clone was counted between two and nine times. The rearrangement joins TRBV19 to TRBJ1-1; D unclear. This CDR3 comprises 15 residues. Germline V gene sequence: CDR1 LNHDA, CDR2 SQIVND (reference sequence). The V end was cut by 5 bases, the J end by 1 base, with 14 bases between. The CDR3 DNA reads as TGTGCCAGTAGTCCCCAGGTCCTGACGAACACTGAAGCTTTCTTT. Translated, it gives CASSPQVLTNTEAFF.

J is TRBJ2-7 and V is TRBV11-2; D might be TRBD2 (6 bases). Trimming pared 4 bases from V and 2 bases from J, leaving 12 bases between. This CDR3 spans 14 amino acids. CDR1 is SGHAT, CDR2 FQNNGV, per germline. The CDR3 DNA reads as TGTGCCAGCAGCTGGGGGACTGACGCCTACGAGCAGTACTTC. Its translation is CASSWGTDAYEQYF.

The J gene is TRBJ1-5, the V gene TRBV7-6, with 9 bases fitting TRBD1. From germline, CDR1 is SGHVS and CDR2 FNYEAQ. The CDR3 contains 14 residues. V dropped 1 base and J dropped 7; count of bases not matched to a gene: 2. The CDR3 reads CASSLVGQGQPQHF. In DNA form, the CDR3 reads TGTGCCAGCAGCTTAGTTGGACAGGGGCAGCCCCAGCATTTT. The full variable domain, completed using reference TRBV7-6 and TRBJ1-5, is GAGVSQSPRYKVTKRGQDVALRCDPISGHVSLYWYRQALGQGPEFLTYFNYEAQQDKSGLPNDRFSAERPEGSISTLTIQRTEQRDSAMYRCASSLVGQGQPQHFGDGTRLSIL.

In DNA, the CDR3 is TGTGCCAGCAGCACCGGACAGGGAGACACCGGGGAGCTGTTTTTT. Its protein is CASSTGQGDTGELFF. This chain uses TRBV9 with TRBJ2-2, with TRBD1 identical over 8 bases. Germline V gene sequence: CDR1 SGDLS, CDR2 YYNGEE. This CDR3 has 15 amino acids. Trimming took 4 bases from V and 3 from J; bases not matched to a gene: 5. Looking up the rest from reference TRBV9 and TRBJ2-2 gives the full variable domain: DSGVTQTPKHLITATGQRVTLRCSPRSGDLSVYWYQQSLDQGLQFLIQYYNGEERAKGNILERFSAQQFPDLHSELNLSSLELGDSALYFCASSTGQGDTGELFFGEGSRLTVL.